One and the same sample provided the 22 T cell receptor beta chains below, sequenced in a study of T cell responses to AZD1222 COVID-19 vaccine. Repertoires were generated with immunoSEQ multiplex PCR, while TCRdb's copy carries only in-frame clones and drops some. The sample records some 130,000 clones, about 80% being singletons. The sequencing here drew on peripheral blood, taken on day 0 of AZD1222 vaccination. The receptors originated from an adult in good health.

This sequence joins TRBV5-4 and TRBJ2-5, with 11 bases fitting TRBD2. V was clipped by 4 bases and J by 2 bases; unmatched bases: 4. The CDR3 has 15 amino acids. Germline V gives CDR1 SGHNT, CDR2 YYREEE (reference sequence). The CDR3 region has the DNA TGTGCCAGCAGCCTTAGACTAGCGGGGCAAGAGACCCAGTACTTC. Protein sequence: CASSLRLAGQETQYF.

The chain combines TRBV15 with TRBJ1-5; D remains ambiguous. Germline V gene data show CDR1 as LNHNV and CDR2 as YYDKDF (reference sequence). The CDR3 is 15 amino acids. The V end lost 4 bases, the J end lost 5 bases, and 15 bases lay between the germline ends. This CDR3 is CATSTQDHGDQPQHF. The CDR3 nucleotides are TGTGCCACCAGCACTCAGGATCATGGGGATCAGCCCCAGCATTTT.

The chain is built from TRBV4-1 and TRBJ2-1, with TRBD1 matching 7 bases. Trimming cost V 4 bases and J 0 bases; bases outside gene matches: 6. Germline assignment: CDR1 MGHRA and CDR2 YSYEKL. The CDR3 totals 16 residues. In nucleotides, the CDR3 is TGCGCCAGCAGCCCCGGGACAGAGAGCTCCTACAATGAGCAGTTCTTC. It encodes CASSPGTESSYNEQFF.

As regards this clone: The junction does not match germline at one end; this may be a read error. The CDR3 spells CASSKPGHNSPLHF. As DNA, the CDR3 is TGTGCTAGCAGCAAACCGGGACATAATTCACCCCTCCACTTT. V is TRBV7-7 and J is TRBJ1-6; perhaps TRBD1 as D (5 bases). CDR1 is SSHAT, CDR2 FNYEAQ, per germline (reference sequence). There are 14 residues in the CDR3.

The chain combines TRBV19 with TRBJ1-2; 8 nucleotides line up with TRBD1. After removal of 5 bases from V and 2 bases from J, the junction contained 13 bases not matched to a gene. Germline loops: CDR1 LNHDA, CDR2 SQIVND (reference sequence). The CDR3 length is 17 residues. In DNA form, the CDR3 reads TGTGCCAGTAGTCGCGAATCCCTCGGACAGGGCAACTATGGCTACACCTTC. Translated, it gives CASSRESLGQGNYGYTF.

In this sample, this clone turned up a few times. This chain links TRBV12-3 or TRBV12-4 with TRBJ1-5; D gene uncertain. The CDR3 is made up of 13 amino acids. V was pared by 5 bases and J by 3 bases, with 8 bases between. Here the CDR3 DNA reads TGTGCCAGCAGTGTAGGGCTCAATCAGCCCCAGCATTTT. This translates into CASSVGLNQPQHF.

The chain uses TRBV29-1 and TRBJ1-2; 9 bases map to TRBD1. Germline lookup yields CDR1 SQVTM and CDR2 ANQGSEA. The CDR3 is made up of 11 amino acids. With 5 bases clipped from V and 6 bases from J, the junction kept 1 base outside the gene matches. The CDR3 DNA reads TGCAGCGTTAGGACAGGGGATGGCTACACCTTC. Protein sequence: CSVRTGDGYTF.

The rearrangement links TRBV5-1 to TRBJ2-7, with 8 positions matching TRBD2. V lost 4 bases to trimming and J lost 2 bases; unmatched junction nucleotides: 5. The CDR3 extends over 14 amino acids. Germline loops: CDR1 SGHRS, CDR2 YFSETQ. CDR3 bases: TGCGCCAGCAGCCCAGTGGGACTAGCCTACGAGCAGTACTTC. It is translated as CASSPVGLAYEQYF.

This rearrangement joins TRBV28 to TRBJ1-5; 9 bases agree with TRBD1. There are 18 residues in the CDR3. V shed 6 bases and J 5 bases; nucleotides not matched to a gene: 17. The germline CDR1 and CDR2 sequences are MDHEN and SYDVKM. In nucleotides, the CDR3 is TGTGCCAGCAGCCCCGGGACAGGGTTAGGTAGTGGGGATCAGCCCCAGCATTTT. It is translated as CASSPGTGLGSGDQPQHF.

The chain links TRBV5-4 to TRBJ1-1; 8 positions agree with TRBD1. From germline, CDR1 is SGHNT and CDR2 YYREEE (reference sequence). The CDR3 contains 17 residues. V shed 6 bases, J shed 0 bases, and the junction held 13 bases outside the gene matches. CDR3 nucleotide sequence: TGTGCCAGCACCCGAGGAGGCGGGACAGGCATGAACACTGAAGCTTTCTTT. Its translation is CASTRGGGTGMNTEAFF.

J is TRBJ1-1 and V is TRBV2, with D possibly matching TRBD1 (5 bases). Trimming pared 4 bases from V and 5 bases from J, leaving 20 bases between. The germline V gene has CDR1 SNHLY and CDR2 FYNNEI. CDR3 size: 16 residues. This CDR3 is CASSAQTPVRGTEAFF. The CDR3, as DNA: TGTGCCAGCAGTGCCCAGACACCCGTCCGGGGGACTGAAGCTTTCTTT.

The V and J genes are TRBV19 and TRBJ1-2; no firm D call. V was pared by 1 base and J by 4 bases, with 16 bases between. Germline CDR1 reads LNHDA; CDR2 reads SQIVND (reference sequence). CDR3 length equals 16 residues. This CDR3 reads CASSIVGKDLGYGYTF. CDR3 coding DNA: TGTGCCAGTAGTATAGTAGGAAAGGACCTTGGCTATGGCTACACCTTC.

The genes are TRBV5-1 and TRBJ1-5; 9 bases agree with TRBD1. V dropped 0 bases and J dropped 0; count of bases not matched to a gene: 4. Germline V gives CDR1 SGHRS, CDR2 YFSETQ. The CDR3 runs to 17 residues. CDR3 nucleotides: TGCGCCAGCAGCTTGGGGGAGGGACAGGGTAGCAATCAGCCCCAGCATTTT. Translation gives CASSLGEGQGSNQPQHF.

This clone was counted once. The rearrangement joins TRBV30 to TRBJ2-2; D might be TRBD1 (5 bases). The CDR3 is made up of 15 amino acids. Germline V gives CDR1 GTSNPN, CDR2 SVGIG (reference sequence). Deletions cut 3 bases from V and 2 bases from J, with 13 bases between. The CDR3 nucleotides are TGTGCCTGGAGCCACTCAGGGATTAACACCGGGGAGCTGTTTTTT. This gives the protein CAWSHSGINTGELFF. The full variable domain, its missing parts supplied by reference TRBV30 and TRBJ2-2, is SQTIHQWPATLVQPVGSPLSLECTVEGTSNPNLYWYRQAAGRGLQLLFYSVGIGQISSEVPQNLSASRPQDRQFILSSKKLLLSDSGFYLCAWSHSGINTGELFFGEGSRLTVL.

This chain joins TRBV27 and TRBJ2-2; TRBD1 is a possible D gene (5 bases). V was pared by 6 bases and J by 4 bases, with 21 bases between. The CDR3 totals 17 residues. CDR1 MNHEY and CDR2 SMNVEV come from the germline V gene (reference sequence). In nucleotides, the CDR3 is TGTGCCAGCAGCCCTTTAGTTCCGACAGAAACCACCGGGGAGCTGTTTTTT. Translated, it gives CASSPLVPTETTGELFF.

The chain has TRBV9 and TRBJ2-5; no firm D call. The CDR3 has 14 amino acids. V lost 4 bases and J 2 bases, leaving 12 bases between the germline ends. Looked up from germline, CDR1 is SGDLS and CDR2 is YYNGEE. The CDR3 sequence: CASSSLGVQETQYF. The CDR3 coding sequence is TGTGCCAGCAGCTCCCTTGGGGTTCAAGAGACCCAGTACTTC. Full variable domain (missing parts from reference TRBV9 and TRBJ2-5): DSGVTQTPKHLITATGQRVTLRCSPRSGDLSVYWYQQSLDQGLQFLIQYYNGEERAKGNILERFSAQQFPDLHSELNLSSLELGDSALYFCASSSLGVQETQYFGPGTRLLVL.

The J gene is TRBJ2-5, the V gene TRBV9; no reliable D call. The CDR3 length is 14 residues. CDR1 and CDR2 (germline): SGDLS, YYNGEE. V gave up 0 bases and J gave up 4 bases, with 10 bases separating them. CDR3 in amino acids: CASSVDGSRETQYF. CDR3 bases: TGTGCCAGCAGCGTAGACGGTAGCCGAGAGACCCAGTACTTC.

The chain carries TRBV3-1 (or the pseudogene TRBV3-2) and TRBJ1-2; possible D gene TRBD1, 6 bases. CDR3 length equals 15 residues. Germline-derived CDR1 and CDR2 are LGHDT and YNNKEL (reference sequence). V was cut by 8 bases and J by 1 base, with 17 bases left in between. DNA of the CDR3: TGTGCCAGCGCCCCCGACAGGCTGCATAACTATGGCTACACCTTC. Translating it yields CASAPDRLHNYGYTF.

CDR3 loop: CASSLRTGSGSYEQYF. The CDR3 DNA reads TGTGCCAGCAGCCTTAGGACAGGATCAGGCTCCTACGAGCAGTACTTC. The genes are TRBV3-1 (or the pseudogene TRBV3-2) and TRBJ2-7; 7 bases align to TRBD1. The CDR3 consists of 16 residues. Germline V gene sequence: CDR1 LGHDT, CDR2 YNNKEL (reference sequence). J gave up 0 bases and V 4 bases, and 9 bases lay outside the gene matches.

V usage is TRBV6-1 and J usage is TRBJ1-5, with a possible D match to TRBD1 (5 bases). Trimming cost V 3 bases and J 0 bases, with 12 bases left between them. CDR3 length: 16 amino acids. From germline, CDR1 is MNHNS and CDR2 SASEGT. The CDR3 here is CASSDPGTLSNQPQHF. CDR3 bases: TGTGCCAGCAGTGACCCAGGGACGCTTAGCAATCAGCCCCAGCATTTT.

CDR3 nucleotide sequence: TGTGCCAGCAGCTTAGGACGGCAGGCCGCCCAGCATTTT. This encodes CASSLGRQAAQHF. The chain links TRBV11-2 to TRBJ1-5; D remains ambiguous. The CDR3 has 13 residues. Per germline, CDR1 SGHAT and CDR2 FQNNGV. Trimming cost V 1 base and J 11 bases, with 12 bases left between them.

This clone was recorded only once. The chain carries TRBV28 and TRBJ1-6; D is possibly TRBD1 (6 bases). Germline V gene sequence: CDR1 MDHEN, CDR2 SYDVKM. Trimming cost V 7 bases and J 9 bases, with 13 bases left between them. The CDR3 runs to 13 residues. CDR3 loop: CASKVRGGSPLHF. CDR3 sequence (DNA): TGTGCCAGCAAAGTTAGGGGGGGTTCACCCCTCCACTTT.